The 32 T cell receptor beta chains below were found in one sample sequenced in a study of T-cell reconstitution after alpha-beta-depleted transplantation in children. Unique molecular identifiers were built into the TCRbeta library. TCRdb re-derived calls from the PCR reads in MiXCR, one entry per CDR3 protein. The sample consists of tens of thousands of distinct CDR3 sequences, roughly 20% of them appearing once. The material was PBMCs, mostly from graft donor cells, obtained 360 days after TCRalphabeta/CD19-depleted stem cell transplant. Receptors were obtained from a male patient between 2 and 9 years old who had a stem cell transplant for acute lymphoblastic leukemia, so the T cells may come from the graft donor.

There are a few counts of this clonotype. The chain couples TRBV6-5 to TRBJ2-1; a weak D match, TRBD2 (6 bases). Deletions cut 5 bases from V and 3 bases from J, with 11 bases between. The germline V gene encodes CDR1 MNHEY and CDR2 SVGAGI. This CDR3 spans 14 amino acids. CDR3 protein: CASSRGRFYNEQFF. The DNA of the CDR3 is TGTGCCAGCAGTCGGGGGAGGTTCTACAATGAGCAGTTCTTC.

This chain connects TRBV3-1 to TRBJ2-3, with a tentative D call TRBD1 (5 bases). V dropped 2 bases and J dropped 1 base, with 13 bases sitting between them. The germline V gene has CDR1 LGHDT and CDR2 YNNKEL (reference sequence). The CDR3 loop spans 16 amino acids. CDR3: CASSQLGRAGTDTQYF. The CDR3 DNA reads TGTGCCAGCAGCCAACTCGGCAGGGCCGGCACAGATACGCAGTATTTT.

The chain employs TRBV20-1 and TRBJ1-5, with unresolved D. The CDR3 spans 13 residues. The germline V gene encodes CDR1 DFQATT and CDR2 SNEGSKA (reference sequence). Trimming stripped 5 bases from V and 1 base from J, with 9 bases between. The CDR3 region has the DNA TGCAGTGCTGGGAAAAAGAGCAATCAGCCCCAGCATTTT. Translated: CSAGKKSNQPQHF.

This clonotype has at least ten counts. The V call is TRBV12-3 or TRBV12-4, the J call TRBJ2-5; D perhaps matches TRBD2 (5 bases). There are 14 residues in the CDR3. V was trimmed by 5 bases and J by 2 bases, leaving 12 bases between them. The CDR3 DNA reads TGTGCCAGCAGTCCCCGACTACTACAAGAGACCCAGTACTTC. Its translation: CASSPRLLQETQYF.

This clonotype has just a few counts. The CDR3 region is CASRGTSGNTGELFF. The CDR3 DNA follows: TGTGCCAGCAGAGGGACTAGCGGGAACACCGGGGAGCTGTTTTTT. The chain links TRBV14 to TRBJ2-2; 11 bases are a match to TRBD2. With 6 bases clipped from V and 1 base from J, the junction kept 1 base outside the gene matches. This CDR3 spans 15 amino acids. Per germline, CDR1 SGHDN and CDR2 FVKESK. The variable domain in full, with the rest retrieved from reference TRBV14 and TRBJ2-2, is EAGVTQFPSHSVIEKGQTVTLRCDPISGHDNLYWYRRVMGKEIKFLLHFVKESKQDESGMPNNRFLAERTGGTYSTLKVQPAELEDSGVYFCASRGTSGNTGELFFGEGSRLTVL.

There are a few counts of this clonotype. This chain uses TRBV11-3 with TRBJ2-1, with 9 nucleotides matching TRBD2. The CDR3 has 17 residues. CDR1 is SGHNT and CDR2 is YENEEA in the germline V gene. V lost 1 base, J lost 8 bases, and 12 bases stayed unmatched. The CDR3 DNA reads TGTGCCAGCAGCTTAGGGGCTAGCGGGGAAAGGGGCCATGAGCAGTTCTTC. Protein product: CASSLGASGERGHEQFF.

CDR3 in DNA: TGCGCCAGCAGCCAAGGTGACAGGGGCTGGTACGAGCAGTACTTC. This codes for CASSQGDRGWYEQYF. The chain is built from TRBV4-1 and TRBJ2-7; 8 nucleotides agree with TRBD1. The J segment lost 4 bases and the V segment lost 1 base, leaving 6 bases of the junction unmatched. The CDR3 has 15 amino acids. Germline CDR1 MGHRA, CDR2 YSYEKL.

The chain couples TRBV2 to TRBJ2-3, with D possibly being TRBD1 (6 bases). This CDR3 comprises 14 residues. Germline V gene lookup returns CDR1 SNHLY and CDR2 FYNNEI. The V end lost 3 bases, the J end lost 2 bases, and 9 bases lay between the germline ends. The chain's CDR3 is CASSEGHYTDTQYF. The DNA for the CDR3 is TGTGCCAGCAGTGAGGGACACTACACAGATACGCAGTATTTT.

This clonotype was observed a single time. The chain joins TRBV6-5 to TRBJ2-3; 7 nucleotides line up with TRBD2. Losses at the gene ends were 2 bases for V and 5 bases for J; bases not matched to a gene: 10. The V gene's germline CDR1 is MNHEY and CDR2 SVGAGI. The CDR3 loop spans 16 amino acids. Here the CDR3 DNA reads TGTGCCAGCAGTTACGGGGCGGGAGCCTTGGGAGATACGCAGTATTTT. Encoded protein: CASSYGAGALGDTQYF.

This clonotype was observed a handful of times. V gene TRBV7-6 combines with J gene TRBJ2-7, with 9 bases that match TRBD2. CDR1 SGHVS and CDR2 FNYEAQ come from the germline V gene. The CDR3 is 16 amino acids. Trimming cost V 1 base and J 3 bases; bases outside gene matches: 7. The CDR3: CASSLGASGKIYEQYF. The CDR3 nucleotides read TGTGCCAGCAGCTTAGGGGCTAGCGGGAAGATCTACGAGCAGTACTTC.

V is TRBV3-1 and J is TRBJ2-3; a weak D match, TRBD2 (5 bases). V was shortened by 4 bases and J by 3 bases, with 17 bases between the two germline ends. There are 16 residues in the CDR3. Germline CDR1 LGHDT, CDR2 YNNKEL (reference sequence). CDR3 in DNA: TGTGCCAGCAGCCGGAGGAAAGTTCCTTTTACAGATACGCAGTATTTT. As protein: CASSRRKVPFTDTQYF.

V and J are TRBV12-3 or TRBV12-4 and TRBJ1-5; D remains unclear. The CDR3 totals 13 residues. The V gene lost 3 bases and the J gene lost 8 bases, with 11 bases spanning the gap. CDR3 DNA sequence: TGTGCCAGCAGTTTGAGGGTGACGGAGCCCCAGCATTTT. Protein product: CASSLRVTEPQHF.

The CDR3 loop reads CASSFSLYTDTQYF. In DNA, the CDR3 is TGTGCCAGCAGCTTCTCGCTGTACACAGATACGCAGTATTTT. This sequence joins TRBV5-6 and TRBJ2-3; unclear D gene. Germline V gene lookup returns CDR1 SGHDT and CDR2 YYEEEE. The V and J ends lost 2 bases and 2 bases respectively, with 9 bases between them. This CDR3 has 14 amino acids.

There are a few counts of this clonotype. The rearrangement uses TRBV6-1 and TRBJ1-3; D perhaps matches TRBD1 (6 bases). The V end was cut by 5 bases, the J end by 4 bases, with 21 bases between. Germline V gene data show CDR1 as MNHNS and CDR2 as SASEGT. The CDR3 consists of 17 residues. The CDR3 loop is CASSPQRTALEGNTIYF. The CDR3 DNA reads as TGTGCCAGCAGTCCGCAAAGGACAGCTCTGGAAGGAAACACCATATATTTT.

In this sample, this clonotype turned up a few times. This chain joins TRBV12-3 or TRBV12-4 and TRBJ2-4; tentatively, D is TRBD1 (5 bases). The V end was cut by 5 bases, the J end by 3 bases, with 11 bases between. The CDR3 runs 14 residues. The CDR3 loop reads CASSHRFGKNIQYF. As DNA, the CDR3 is TGTGCCAGCAGTCACAGGTTTGGCAAAAACATTCAGTACTTC.

This clonotype has a count of ten or more. The V gene is TRBV12-3 or TRBV12-4, the J gene TRBJ1-1; D unclear. The CDR3 loop spans 15 amino acids. Trimming stripped 11 bases from V and 0 bases from J, with 19 bases between. The CDR3 DNA reads as TGTGCCTCCCATCCCTCGGGGAGAATGAACACTGAAGCTTTCTTT. Protein product: CASHPSGRMNTEAFF.

This rearrangement joins TRBV30 to TRBJ2-2; TRBD1 is a possible D gene (5 bases). Between the trimmed V and J ends, which lost 0 bases and 6 bases, there was a span of 8 bases. CDR1 is GTSNPN, CDR2 SVGIG, per germline (reference sequence). The CDR3 runs 13 residues. CDR3 sequence reads: CAWSVQQAGELFF. For the CDR3, the DNA is TGTGCCTGGAGTGTACAACAGGCCGGGGAGCTGTTTTTT. Full variable domain (missing parts from reference TRBV30 and TRBJ2-2): SQTIHQWPATLVQPVGSPLSLECTVEGTSNPNLYWYRQAAGRGLQLLFYSVGIGQISSEVPQNLSASRPQDRQFILSSKKLLLSDSGFYLCAWSVQQAGELFFGEGSRLTVL.

Points on this clonotype: A much larger clone is a single base away; this may be a read error. The gene calls are TRBV10-1 and TRBJ1-1; D is possibly TRBD1 (6 bases). There are 13 residues in the CDR3. Germline lookup yields CDR1 WNHNN and CDR2 SYGVQD (reference sequence). V shed 6 bases and J shed 1 base, with 9 bases lying between them. CDR3 residues: CASSADRNTEAFF. DNA of the CDR3: TGCGCCAGCAGCGCGGACAGGAACACTGAAGCTTTCTTT.

The table lists this clonotype with a few counts. V usage is TRBV7-9 and J usage is TRBJ1-1; no reliable D call. Germline CDR1 is SEHNR and CDR2 is FQNEAQ (reference sequence). Trimming took off 2 bases at V and 1 base at J, with 5 bases between the two ends. The CDR3 runs to 13 residues. In DNA, the CDR3 is TGTGCCAGCAGCTTAATGGGGAACACTGAAGCTTTCTTT. This translates into CASSLMGNTEAFF.

The chain joins TRBV11-3 to TRBJ2-1; 8 nucleotides align to TRBD1. This CDR3 has 12 amino acids. The junction had 5 bases not matched to a gene; V was cut back by 8 bases and J by 8 bases. Germline V lookup: CDR1 SGHNT, CDR2 YENEEA. CDR3 sequence: CASQGALDEQFF. In DNA, the CDR3 is TGTGCCAGCCAGGGGGCGCTCGATGAGCAGTTCTTC.

In this sample, this clonotype turned up a few times. This sequence joins TRBV3-1 and TRBJ2-5; 10 nucleotides match TRBD2. Trimming at V came to 3 bases and at J to 4 bases, leaving 11 bases not matched to a gene. The CDR3 has 17 residues. Germline V lookup: CDR1 LGHDT, CDR2 YNNKEL (reference sequence). DNA for the CDR3: TGTGCCAGCAGCCACACAAGGGGGCTAGCGGGAGTAGAGACCCAGTACTTC. Protein sequence: CASSHTRGLAGVETQYF.

This clonotype was seen ten or more times. The CDR3 DNA reads as TGCGCCAGCAGCTTCCTAGCGGGAGTCAGGGAGCAGTTCTTC. It yields the protein CASSFLAGVREQFF. The chain uses TRBV5-1 and TRBJ2-1; 10 nucleotides line up with TRBD2. The CDR3 length is 14 residues. The ends lost 2 bases at V and 10 bases at J; junction bases unmatched: 6. CDR1 and CDR2 from the germline V gene are SGHRS and YFSETQ.

The chain has TRBV11-3 and TRBJ2-7; TRBD2 aligns across 8 bases. The ends lost 4 bases at V and 3 bases at J; junction bases unmatched: 5. This CDR3 has 14 amino acids. The germline CDR1 and CDR2 sequences are SGHNT and YENEEA. The CDR3 DNA is TGTGCCAGCAGCTACGTAGCGGGAAGCTACGAGCAGTACTTC. Residues: CASSYVAGSYEQYF.

With regard to this clonotype: Being one base from a much bigger clone, this may be a read error. The chain recombines TRBV12-3 or TRBV12-4 with TRBJ2-2; D perhaps matches TRBD2 (6 bases). The CDR3 sequence is 15 residues long. In nucleotides, the CDR3 is TGTGCCAGCAGTTTTAACTGGGCCGGCACCGGGGGGCTGTTTTTT. Translating gives CASSFNWAGTGGLFF.

This clonotype has a count of ten or more. The CDR3 sequence: CASSSALSGEQYF. For the CDR3, the DNA is TGTGCCAGCAGTTCTGCCCTGTCCGGCGAGCAGTACTTC. This chain uses TRBV12-3 or TRBV12-4 with TRBJ2-7; D ambiguous. Trimming shortened V by 4 bases and J by 6 bases, and 13 bases separated the two germline ends. The CDR3 runs to 13 residues.

Many counts were recorded for this clonotype. The chain uses TRBV2 and TRBJ2-5; either TRBD1 or TRBD2 may supply D (6 bases each). This CDR3 has 14 residues. The germline gives CDR1 SNHLY, CDR2 FYNNEI. V was clipped by 8 bases and J by 1 base, with 14 bases between them. Here the CDR3 reads CASPPRGVQETQYF. The CDR3 nucleotides read TGTGCCAGCCCTCCGAGGGGGGTCCAAGAGACCCAGTACTTC.

This clonotype was seen only a few times. The CDR3 DNA is TGTGCCAGCAGCTTAGCGCTACGATCTTTCGCCGGGGAGCTGTTTTTT. It translates to CASSLALRSFAGELFF. The V and J genes are TRBV7-6 and TRBJ2-2; D is unresolved. Trimming removed 0 bases from V and 6 bases from J, with 14 bases in between. The CDR3 extends over 16 amino acids. In germline, CDR1 is SGHVS, CDR2 FNYEAQ.

The rearrangement uses TRBV2 and TRBJ1-1; no definite D call. Germline CDR1 SNHLY, CDR2 FYNNEI. The CDR3 length is 11 residues. Trimming took 4 bases from V and 5 from J, leaving 5 bases between them. CDR3 bases: TGTGCCAGCAGTGGATGGACTGAAGCTTTCTTT. This sequence encodes CASSGWTEAFF.

Only a few counts were recorded for this clonotype. The CDR3 nucleotides read TGTGCCACAAGGAGGGACCTGGCCGACGAGCAGTACTTC. It codes for CATRRDLADEQYF. The chain carries TRBV25-1 and TRBJ2-7; D may be TRBD2 (6 bases). Trimming left V 10 bases short and J 5 bases short, with 18 bases between. The germline V gene encodes CDR1 MGHDK and CDR2 SYGVNS. The CDR3 is made up of 13 amino acids.

This clonotype was picked up many times. The chain joins TRBV20-1 to TRBJ2-3, with 7 bases matching TRBD2. V was pared by 4 bases and J by 1 base, with 5 bases of the junction left unmatched. The germline CDR1 and CDR2 sequences are DFQATT and SNEGSKA (reference sequence). The CDR3 runs to 14 residues. The DNA for the CDR3 is TGCAGTGCTACTCTGGCGGGAGGCACAGATACGCAGTATTTT. Translation gives CSATLAGGTDTQYF.

This clonotype was detected a few times. This sequence joins TRBV6-1 and TRBJ2-2, with a possible D match to TRBD1 (5 bases). The CDR3 sequence is 14 residues long. Germline CDR1 reads MNHNS; CDR2 reads SASEGT. Trimming removed 6 bases from V and 1 base from J, with 9 bases in between. The CDR3 sequence is CASRGPGNTGELFF. The CDR3 DNA reads as TGTGCCAGCAGGGGGCCTGGGAACACCGGGGAGCTGTTTTTT.

Many counts were recorded for this clonotype. This chain links TRBV20-1 with TRBJ1-6, with TRBD1 identical over 7 bases. The junction had 3 bases not matched to a gene; V was cut back by 4 bases and J by 3 bases. The CDR3 sequence is 14 residues long. Germline V gene lookup returns CDR1 DFQATT and CDR2 SNEGSKA (reference sequence). CDR3 DNA: TGCAGTGCTACCCGGGACAGCTATAATTCACCCCTCCACTTT. It specifies CSATRDSYNSPLHF.